Sequencing of this TCR beta chain was carried out in a study of cytomegalovirus exposure and HLA in healthy donors (dated 2017 in TCRdb). In the study overall: In an earlier analysis of some 610 of the donors, 250 to 300 Gb of sequence data and 90 million to 120 million unique TCR beta sequences from roughly 190 million T cells were reported. Approximately 300 gigabases of sequencing data and 70 million to 95 million unique TCR sequences made up an early release that covered nearly 650 HLA-typed donors. Of the 398 genotyped donors, approximately 83% fell in the genetic ancestry cluster associated with self-reported Caucasian donors. The study was designed to test whether signatures of past pathogen exposure could be identified by cataloging public T cell receptors. Using immunosequencing, the study profiled T cell repertoires from 666 subjects and related those repertoires to cytomegalovirus serostatus. Along with the approximately 650-subject first cohort, a separate validation cohort of over 90 different subjects was used. The study combined high-throughput TCR immunosequencing, statistical association of individual TCRs with disease status, and machine learning to predict cytomegalovirus infection status. To study patterns of TCR occurrence, a later analysis re-analyzed previously published TCR beta repertoires from 600 to 750 donors and added high-resolution HLA genotyping. Rather than drawing on any new phenotypic data, the later analysis identified candidate immune exposures from TCR beta sequences and the way those sequences occurred across donors. An earlier analysis of about 600 of the donors used high-throughput TCR beta sequencing to judge whether each TCR beta V gene segment behaved as functional or pseudogenic. Donor age, sex, ethnicity and CMV serostatus were compiled alongside the repertoire data. A later genetic analysis took genome-wide SNP genotypes for 398 of the 666 donors and used that subset as a discovery cohort. Every discovery cohort repertoire had been produced on one sequencing platform. HLA typing included class I and class II loci at four-digit resolution. Typing coverage varied by locus: about 629-640 donors for A, B, C, DRB1 and DQB1; approximately 500 for DQA1; about 570 for DPA1; 450 to 480 for DPB1. A handful of DR-DQ haplotypes were handled as single units for association and clustering because linkage in the cohort was strong. Among around 400 genotyped donors of the cohort, an average of roughly 230,000 unique TCR beta nucleotide sequences was sequenced per donor, of which approximately 19% were non-productive.

This clone has a single count. Its antigen is currently not known. The input lacks base qualities; no much larger clone sits a single base away. The cohort consisted of some 730 healthy bone marrow donors. At the time of sampling, every cohort member was nominally healthy, though immune exposures that went unrecorded were likely present. The donor was CMV seronegative and was included in the group of around 320 seronegative cohort members. Every donor gave a peripheral blood sample, and the peripheral blood mononuclear cells from that sample were used for TCR beta sequencing. The Qiagen DNeasy Blood Extraction Kit was used to extract genomic DNA from the blood cell samples. Including the terminal cysteine and phenylalanine, the CDR3 comprises 15 residues. Only CDR3 DNA is held: 45 bases, read in frame from base 1. The germline V gene (reference sequence) supplies CDR1 SEHNR and CDR2 FQNEAQ. The trim is 3 bases for V and 5 bases for J, with a gap of 17 bases between the germline ends.

Library prep was done by the immunoSEQ multiplex PCR assay. For the multiplex PCR, a mixture combining 60 forward primers for TCR Vbeta segments and 13 reverse primers for TCR Jbeta segments was used. A multiplex PCR assay on genomic DNA amplified the CDR3 region of rearranged TCR beta genes. Amplified TCR beta libraries were sequenced as 87-base-pair reads on the Illumina HiSeq System. Concerning the study's data processing: A later analysis counted around 72 million unique TCR beta chains across the 666 repertoires, and roughly 9.9 million of these chains were shared by at least two donors. Raw reads were error-corrected and collapsed into unique sequences with a nearest-neighbor algorithm that merged closely related sequences to remove PCR and sequencing errors. V, D and J gene segments were assigned by aligning CDR3 sequences to IMGT reference sequences. For a sequence to be retained, a match of at least six nucleotides to both a V gene segment and a J gene segment was required. A rearrangement counted as productive if the CDR3 had no stop codons and remained in frame with V and J, and every other rearrangement counted as non-productive. CDR3 was defined according to IMGT convention as the region running from the second conserved V-encoded cysteine to the conserved J-encoded phenylalanine. Sequences without an unambiguous match to a single V gene segment were excluded from the earlier analysis of approximately 560 of the donors. In an earlier analysis of a few hundred of the donors, V segments were called functional above 56.7% productive rearrangements and were called segregating when the between-donor standard deviation exceeded 5%. A statistical classification framework was built for diagnosing cytomegalovirus status from the catalog of TCR beta chain sequences. In a later analysis, TCR nucleotide sequences were compared against IMGT/GENE-DB human TR gene sequences so that V and J genes could be assigned. The TCRdist pipeline was used in a later analysis to assign CDR3 sequences and most-parsimonious VDJ recombination scenarios. In a later analysis, every TCR beta chain was defined by the combination of its CDR3 amino acid sequence and its V-gene family, and reads without a unique V-gene family were dropped. To address suspected cross-contamination and a sequencing artifact, a later analysis removed 450 to 700 highly shared, low-generation-probability nucleotide sequences. In a later analysis, a clonal expansion index was calculated for each public chain from normalized within-repertoire ranks of inferred template counts. In a later analysis, generation probabilities were computed with a VDJ recombination model fitted to out-of-frame rearrangements, and the resulting probabilities were checked against IGoR. In a later analysis, TCR-TCR, TCR-HLA and TCR-CMV co-occurrence was scored with hypergeometric tests, and a repertoire-size bias correction was applied to TCR pairs. A later analysis estimated false discovery rates by permuting HLA or CMV assignments 20 times. In a later analysis, co-occurring TCRs were grouped using DBSCAN, with TCRdist sequence similarity added in when clustering inside HLA-allele-positive subsets. Repertoires with fewer than 30,000 or more than 120,000 public chains were left out of co-occurrence clustering, as were several repertoires with anomalous nucleotide sharing. The immuneACCESS repertoire file appears here via TCRdb, limited to in-frame rearrangements. These files lack a portion of the clones; in checked studies, under half of the deficit traces to unresolved V genes, and the cause of the others is not known. That table furnishes V, J and clone size, whereas the DNA furnished D and trimming. Across this sample there are about 150,000 clones, with more than 75% seen only once. The ten largest clones take up roughly 1.9% of the sample.

The full study reports these points: Immune exposure information for the cohort was limited to CMV serostatus. The classifier was reported to diagnose cytomegalovirus status with high specificity and sensitivity in both the original and validation cohorts. An association between a missense DCLRE1C variant and V-gene and J-gene trimming of TCR beta chains was found in a later genetic analysis and replicated in an independent cohort. The earlier analysis of some 560 of the donors excluded seventeen rarely observed V segments, including chromosome 9 orphons, because counts were too low. In a later analysis, several top co-occurrence clusters were reported to appear linked to parvovirus B19, influenza, CMV and Epstein-Barr virus. Sequencing depth was assumed to be roughly uniform across donors in the presence/absence analyses, though that assumption may not hold. According to a later analysis, TCR association rates differed among HLA loci, with DRB1 alleles showing the most associated TCRs and HLA-C alleles showing the fewest. Compared with the 666-donor mean, donors in an Asian-associated ancestry cluster had fewer N-insertions in productive TCRs, according to a later genetic analysis. It was suggested by the authors that the approach could potentially be generalized to other disease states and immunological phenotypes. The cohort was sequenced for TCR beta chains only, and without alpha or paired-chain data the features that could be detected were limited. A later analysis associated about 16,000 TCR beta sequences with specific HLA alleles at a false discovery rate of 0.05. In vitro tests confirmed that a few of the cytomegalovirus-associated TCR beta chains recognize cytomegalovirus antigens. Assigning TCR associations to individual alleles was difficult when HLA alleles, especially DR and DQ, strongly co-occurred. Broadly in line with IMGT annotations, most TCR beta V segments showed up in productive rearrangements about 87% or about 30% of the time in an earlier analysis of several hundred of the donors. Because HLA typing was unavailable for some donors at each locus, only the typed subset was used in association tests. A cluster of highly shared sequence variants was judged likely to represent a technical artifact of the sequencing pipeline. A total of 164 TCR beta chains were listed by the study as associated with cytomegalovirus. The 87-base-pair reads could not distinguish some IMGT-functional V segments, including TRBV6-2 and TRBV6-3, so those segments were excluded. A later analysis found that most CMV-associated TCR beta chains appeared HLA-restricted, with HLA associations seemingly driven largely by CMV exposure. A further reported finding was that TCR beta sequences accurately predicted the HLA-A and HLA-B alleles for most subjects in the first cohort. A later analysis found that HLA-associated TCR beta chains were more clonally expanded and had lower generation probabilities than equally common non-associated chains. Across donors, most TCR sequences were observed very rarely, whereas some public TCRs were present in many individuals. Linkage disequilibrium might explain the correlated functional status among segregating V segments, but an unknown experimental factor could not be ruled out.

Input material: PBMCs. The sequence was collected from a man aged 35 to 55 in good health and CMV-seronegative. The rearranged segments are TRBV7-9 and TRBJ2-7; TRBD2 is perhaps the D gene, given 7 matching bases. The DNA sequence is TGTGCCAGCAGCTTTTGGAGGGGGGGCGAAGACGAGCAGTACTTC. Its translation is CASSFWRGGEDEQYF.